This TCR beta chain was sequenced in a study of blood T cell repertoires in COVID-19. Study overall: The United States, Italy and Spain supplied acute and convalescent COVID-19 samples. Sample material is recorded as cDNA or gDNA derived from T cells, B-cell-depleted T cells, or PBMCs.

This CDR3 region has 13 residues. Per germline, CDR1 MDHEN and CDR2 SYDVKM. Trimming removed 11 bases from V and 3 bases from J; junction bases left unmatched: 7. Per the original methods: By means of reference gene primer amplification, nucleated cell counts were estimated. The table came from immunoSEQ multiplex PCR; TCRdb's copy has only in-frame clones and leaves some out. The D gene and trimming were derived from the DNA, and the V and J assignments and clone size from that table. Seen here are roughly 64,000 clones, around 86% observed once, and the top ten hold less than 1.5%. The TCR was taken from a man in his forties with acute or convalescent COVID-19. Source material: peripheral blood. The gene calls are TRBV28 and TRBJ1-3; 7 bases align to TRBD1. The CDR3 DNA follows: TGTGCCGGCCAGGGGGGACTTGGAAACACCATATATTTT. As protein: CAGQGGLGNTIYF.